This TCR beta chain derives from a study of cytomegalovirus exposure and HLA in healthy donors. Vbeta (60) and Jbeta (13) primers were used in the PCR. The assay was immunoSEQ multiplex PCR, and TCRdb's table has in-frame clones only and misses some. Counted here are 150,000 to 160,000 clones, 74% occurring once; the ten biggest clones make up 2.1%. The receptor comes from a man in his thirties or forties in good health and CMV-seronegative. The source material was PBMCs.

In nucleotides, the CDR3 is TGCAGCGCTACTAATACAGGGGGCTTTTATGGCTACACCTTC. This codes for CSATNTGGFYGYTF. This sequence joins TRBV29-1 and TRBJ1-2, with 9 bases lining up with TRBD1. The CDR3 contains 14 residues. V trimming: 7 bases; J trimming: 5 bases; junction bases outside the gene matches: 11. Germline V CDR1 and CDR2: SQVTM, ANQGSEA.